The following is a TCR beta chain sequence with its context. Here immunoSEQ multiplex PCR was the method, and the copy in TCRdb shows in-frame clones only, minus some. The table shows a few million clones, with around 90% occurring only once. The data were obtained in a study of shared clonotypes between healthy human individuals. The receptor comes from a young man in good health. Some clones in this sample may be carry-over from other donors' samples. Sequences were obtained from naive CD4+ T cells from PBMCs. The subset denotes: CD45RA+ positively selected.

The CDR3 here is CASTRTDNQPQHF. The CDR3 DNA is TGTGCCAGCACCCGGACAGACAATCAGCCCCAGCATTTT. The chain recombines TRBV2 with TRBJ1-5, with D perhaps TRBD1 (6 bases). The germline gives CDR1 SNHLY, CDR2 FYNNEI. The CDR3 contains 13 residues. Trimming took 7 bases from V and 3 from J, leaving 10 bases between them.